This T cell receptor beta chain came from a study of OX40 agonist ivuxolimab in advanced cancers. Trimming left V 0 bases short and J 7 bases short, with 10 bases between. This CDR3 is 14 amino acids long. CDR1 and CDR2 (germline): SGDLS, YYNGEE. TCRdb's copy holds only in-frame clones and misses some; the assay was immunoSEQ multiplex PCR. The top ten clones hold approximately 0.49% of a sample with roughly 100,000 clones, roughly nine tenths of them seen once. V gene TRBV9 combines with J gene TRBJ1-4; no clear D gene. The source of this sequence is an adult with an advanced solid tumor such as melanoma, head and neck, liver or kidney cancer. The specimen comprised CD4+ or CD8+ T cells sorted from blood, sampled in a trial of the OX40 agonist ivuxolimab. CDR3 coding DNA: TGTGCCAGCAGCGTAGGGGGTTTGGCTGAAAAACTGTTTTTT. Encoded protein: CASSVGGLAEKLFF.